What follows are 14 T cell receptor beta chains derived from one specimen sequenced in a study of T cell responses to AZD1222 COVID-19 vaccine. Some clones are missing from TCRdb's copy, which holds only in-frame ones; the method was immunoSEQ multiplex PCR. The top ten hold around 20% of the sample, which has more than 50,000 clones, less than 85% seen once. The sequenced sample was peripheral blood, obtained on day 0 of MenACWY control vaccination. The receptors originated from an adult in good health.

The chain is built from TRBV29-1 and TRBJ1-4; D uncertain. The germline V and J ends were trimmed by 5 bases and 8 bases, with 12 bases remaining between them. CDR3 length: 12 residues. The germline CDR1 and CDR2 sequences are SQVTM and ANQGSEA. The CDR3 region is CSVSWDTEKLFF. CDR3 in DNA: TGCAGCGTTAGCTGGGATACGGAAAAACTGTTTTTT.

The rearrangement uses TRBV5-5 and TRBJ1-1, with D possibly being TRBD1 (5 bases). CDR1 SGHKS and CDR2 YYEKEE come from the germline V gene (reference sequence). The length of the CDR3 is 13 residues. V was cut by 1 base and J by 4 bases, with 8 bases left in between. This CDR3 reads CASSLYGTTEAFF. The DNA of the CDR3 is TGTGCCAGCAGCTTGTATGGGACCACTGAAGCTTTCTTT.

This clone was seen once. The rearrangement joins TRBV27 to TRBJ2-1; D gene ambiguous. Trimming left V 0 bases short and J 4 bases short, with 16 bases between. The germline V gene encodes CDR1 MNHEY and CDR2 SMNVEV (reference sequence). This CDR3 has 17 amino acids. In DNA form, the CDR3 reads TGTGCCAGCAGTTTATCGACCCTAGGTGCGGTATACAATGAGCAGTTCTTC. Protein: CASSLSTLGAVYNEQFF.

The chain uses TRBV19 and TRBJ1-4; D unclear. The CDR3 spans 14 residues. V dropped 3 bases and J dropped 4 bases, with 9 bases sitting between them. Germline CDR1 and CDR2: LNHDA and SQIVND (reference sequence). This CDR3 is CASSMGLFNEKLFF. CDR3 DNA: TGTGCCAGTAGTATGGGCCTCTTTAATGAAAAACTGTTTTTT.

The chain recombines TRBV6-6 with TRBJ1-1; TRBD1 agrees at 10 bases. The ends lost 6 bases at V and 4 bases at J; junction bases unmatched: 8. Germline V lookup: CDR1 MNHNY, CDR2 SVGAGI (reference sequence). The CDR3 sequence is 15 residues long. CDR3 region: CASSYAGTGATEAFF. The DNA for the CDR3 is TGTGCCAGCAGCTATGCCGGGACAGGGGCCACTGAAGCTTTCTTT.

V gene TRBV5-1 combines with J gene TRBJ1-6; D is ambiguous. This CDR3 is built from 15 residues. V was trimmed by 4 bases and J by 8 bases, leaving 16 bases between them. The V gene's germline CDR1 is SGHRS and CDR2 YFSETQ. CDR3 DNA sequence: TGCGCCAGCAGCGCCACGCTAACCGGCGATTCACCCCTCCACTTT. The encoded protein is CASSATLTGDSPLHF.

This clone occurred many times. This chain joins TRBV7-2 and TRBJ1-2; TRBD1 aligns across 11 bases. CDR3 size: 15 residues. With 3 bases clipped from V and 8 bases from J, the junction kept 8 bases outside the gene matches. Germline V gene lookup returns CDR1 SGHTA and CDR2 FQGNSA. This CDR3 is CASSLSPDRGLGYTF. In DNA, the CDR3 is TGTGCCAGCAGCTTGTCGCCGGACAGGGGGCTAGGCTACACCTTC. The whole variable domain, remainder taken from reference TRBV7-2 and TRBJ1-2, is GAGVSQSPSNKVTEKGKDVELRCDPISGHTALYWYRQSLGQGLEFLIYFQGNSAPDKSGLPSDRFSAERTGGSVSTLTIQRTQQEDSAVYLCASSLSPDRGLGYTFGSGTRLTVV.

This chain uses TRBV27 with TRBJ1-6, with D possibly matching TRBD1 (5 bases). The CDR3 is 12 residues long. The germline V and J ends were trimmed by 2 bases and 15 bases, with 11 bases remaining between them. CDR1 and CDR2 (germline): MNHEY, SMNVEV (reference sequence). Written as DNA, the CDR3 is TGTGCCAGCAGTTTACGTGGGGGTCTCCTCCACTTT. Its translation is CASSLRGGLLHF.

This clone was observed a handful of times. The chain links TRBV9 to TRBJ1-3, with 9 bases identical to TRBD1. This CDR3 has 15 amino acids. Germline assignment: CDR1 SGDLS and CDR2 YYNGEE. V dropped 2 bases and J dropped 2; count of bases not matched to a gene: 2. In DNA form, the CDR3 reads TGTGCCAGCAGCGTCACAGGGGGCGCTGGAAACACCATATATTTT. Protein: CASSVTGGAGNTIYF. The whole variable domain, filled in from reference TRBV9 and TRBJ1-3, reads DSGVTQTPKHLITATGQRVTLRCSPRSGDLSVYWYQQSLDQGLQFLIQYYNGEERAKGNILERFSAQQFPDLHSELNLSSLELGDSALYFCASSVTGGAGNTIYFGEGSWLTVV.

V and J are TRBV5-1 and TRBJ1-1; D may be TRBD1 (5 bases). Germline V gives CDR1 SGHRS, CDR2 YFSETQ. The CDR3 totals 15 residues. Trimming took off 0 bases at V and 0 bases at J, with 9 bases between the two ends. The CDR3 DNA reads TGCGCCAGCAGCTTGGACGGCAGGGTGAACACTGAAGCTTTCTTT. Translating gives CASSLDGRVNTEAFF.

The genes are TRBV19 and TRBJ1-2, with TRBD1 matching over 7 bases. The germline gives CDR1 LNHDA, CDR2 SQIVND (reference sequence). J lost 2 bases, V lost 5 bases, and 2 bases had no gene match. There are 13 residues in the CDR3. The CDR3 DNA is TGTGCCAGTAGTCAGGGACAGAACTATGGCTACACCTTC. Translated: CASSQGQNYGYTF.

The DNA for the CDR3 is TGTGCCAGCAGTTTCGGGGGGCTTGAGTACTTC. This gives the protein CASSFGGLEYF. The chain combines TRBV6-5 with TRBJ2-4; possible D gene TRBD2, 7 bases. The length of the CDR3 is 11 residues. V lost 4 bases, J lost 14 bases, and 12 bases lay in between. CDR1 and CDR2 (germline): MNHEY, SVGAGI.

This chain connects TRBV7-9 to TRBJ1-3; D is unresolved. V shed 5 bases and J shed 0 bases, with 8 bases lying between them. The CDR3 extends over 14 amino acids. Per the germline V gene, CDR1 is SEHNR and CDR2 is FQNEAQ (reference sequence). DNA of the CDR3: TGTGCCAGCAGCCCGTCTGTCTCTGGAAACACCATATATTTT. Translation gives CASSPSVSGNTIYF. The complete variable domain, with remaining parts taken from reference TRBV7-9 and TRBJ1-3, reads DTGVSQNPRHKITKRGQNVTFRCDPISEHNRLYWYRQTLGQGPEFLTYFQNEAQLEKSRLLSDRFSAERPKGSFSTLEIQRTEQGDSAMYLCASSPSVSGNTIYFGEGSWLTVV.

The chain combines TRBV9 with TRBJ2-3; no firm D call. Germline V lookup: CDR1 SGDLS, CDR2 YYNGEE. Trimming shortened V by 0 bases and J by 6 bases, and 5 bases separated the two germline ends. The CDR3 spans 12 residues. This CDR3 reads CASSVGEDTQYF. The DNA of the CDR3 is TGTGCCAGCAGCGTAGGAGAGGATACGCAGTATTTT.